These T cell receptor beta chains were read from a single sample in a study of shared clonotypes between healthy human individuals. Profiling relied on immunoSEQ multiplex PCR, and the TCRdb table lists in-frame clones only, not all of them. The table lists under 1,100,000 clones, more than 65% of them singletons. Sequencing used memory CD4+ T cells sorted from blood. These receptors all come from a man between 18 and 35 years old in good health. Both conserved end residues are part of each CDR3. The D gene is left open where the match is weak. A row's size may be missing; if present it is once, few, many or a size class.

>-|many|TRBV19|TRBJ1-6
CASREATGINSPLHF
TGTGCCAGTAGGGAGGCAACAGGGATTAATTCACCCCTCCACTTT
>-|once|TRBV20-1|TRBJ1-1
CSAETGSPAFF
TGCAGTGCCGAAACAGGAAGTCCAGCTTTCTTT
>-|-|TRBV4-1|TRBJ2-7
CASSQEAGPQQSYEQYF
TGCGCCAGCAGCCAGGAAGCCGGGCCCCAACAGAGCTACGAGCAGTACTTC
>TRBD1|-|TRBV19|TRBJ1-5
CASSLQGDFRQPQHF
TGTGCCAGTAGCTTACAGGGGGATTTTCGACAGCCCCAGCATTTT
>-|-|TRBV19|TRBJ1-6
CASSIEVGNSPLHF
TGTGCCAGTAGTATCGAAGTCGGAAATTCACCCCTCCACTTT
>-|few|TRBV18|TRBJ2-5
CASSVDREETQYF
TGTGCCAGCTCAGTCGACAGAGAAGAGACCCAGTACTTC
>-|-|TRBV18|TRBJ2-5
CASSPPGETQYF
TGTGCCAGCTCACCACCGGGAGAGACCCAGTACTTC
>-|-|TRBV6-5|TRBJ2-5
CASSYSNWETQYF
TGTGCCAGCAGTTACTCGAACTGGGAGACCCAGTACTTC
>-|-|TRBV29-1|TRBJ2-6
CSVFASSGANVLTF
TGCAGCGTTTTTGCGAGCTCTGGGGCCAACGTCCTGACTTTC
>-|-|TRBV10-1|TRBJ2-7
CASSPGGYYEQYF
TGCGCCAGCAGTCCCGGGGGCTATTACGAGCAGTACTTC
>TRBD1|few|TRBV6-1|TRBJ1-2
CASSEAGQGPYGYTF
TGTGCCAGCAGTGAAGCGGGACAGGGACCCTATGGCTACACCTTC
>TRBD2|-|TRBV5-4|TRBJ2-5
CASSPWTSGEETQYF
TGTGCCAGCAGCCCGTGGACTAGCGGGGAAGAGACCCAGTACTTC
>-|-|TRBV28|TRBJ1-1
CASRAQMQEAFF
TGTGCCAGCAGAGCCCAGATGCAGGAAGCTTTCTTT
>TRBD2|-|TRBV7-9|TRBJ2-1
CASSLGLAGAYNEQFF
TGTGCCAGCAGCTTGGGACTAGCGGGGGCATACAATGAGCAGTTCTTC
>-|few|TRBV20-1|TRBJ2-7
CSASTSYEQYF
TGCAGTGCTTCCACTTCCTACGAGCAGTACTTC
>TRBD1|-|TRBV6-4|TRBJ2-2
CASGPGTGKTGELFF
TGTGCCAGCGGGCCGGGGACAGGGAAGACCGGGGAGCTGTTTTTT
>-|-|TRBV7-9|TRBJ1-4
CASSFAQRDEKLFF
TGTGCCAGCAGCTTTGCACAGAGGGATGAAAAACTGTTTTTT
>-|few|TRBV6-4|TRBJ1-1
CASSGRDGEAFF
TGTGCCAGCAGTGGAAGGGATGGCGAAGCTTTCTTT
>TRBD1|-|TRBV11-2|TRBJ2-7
CASSGRGTGAEQYF
TGTGCCAGCAGCGGCCGGGGGACAGGGGCCGAGCAGTACTTC
>-|once|TRBV7-2|TRBJ2-2
CASSMVKGVSGELFF
TGTGCCAGCAGCATGGTTAAAGGAGTCAGCGGGGAGCTGTTTTTT
>TRBD1|-|TRBV7-2|TRBJ2-7
CASSPRSGQATIYEQYF
TGTGCCAGCAGCCCCCGTTCTGGACAGGCGACCATCTACGAGCAGTACTTC
>-|-|TRBV28|TRBJ2-7
CASSLFYRGEQYF
TGTGCCAGCAGTTTATTTTACCGGGGCGAGCAGTACTTC
>-|-|TRBV30|TRBJ1-4
CAWSGGGNEKLFF
TGTGCCTGGAGTGGAGGGGGAAATGAAAAACTGTTTTTT
>-|-|TRBV2|TRBJ2-5
CASKLGVTYQETQYF
TGTGCCAGCAAATTAGGGGTAACGTACCAAGAGACCCAGTACTTC
>-|-|TRBV19|TRBJ2-1
CASSKYNEQFF
TGTGCCAGTTCCAAGTACAATGAGCAGTTCTTC
>TRBD1|few|TRBV2|TRBJ1-1
CASNRQGVRTEAFF
TGTGCCAGCAACCGACAGGGCGTGAGAACTGAAGCTTTCTTT
>-|-|TRBV11-2|TRBJ1-1
CASSYTGLNTEAFF
TGTGCCAGCAGCTATACAGGACTGAACACTGAAGCTTTCTTT
>-|-|TRBV5-4|TRBJ1-1
CASSLDGRLKNEAFF
TGTGCCAGCAGCTTAGACGGACGATTAAAAAACGAAGCTTTCTTT
>-|few|TRBV1|TRBJ2-7
CTSSRKRLAGAPEQYF
TGCACCAGCAGCCGCAAGCGACTAGCGGGAGCTCCCGAGCAGTACTTC
>-|-|TRBV5-4|TRBJ2-3
CASSLFTLLGDTQYF
TGTGCCAGCAGCTTGTTCACTCTCTTGGGAGATACGCAGTATTTT
>TRBD2|-|TRBV10-3|TRBJ2-7
CAISGALAGGQGEQYF
TGTGCCATCAGTGGCGCCTTAGCGGGAGGGCAAGGGGAGCAGTACTTC
>-|-|TRBV19|TRBJ1-6
CASSTIGQLNSPLHF
TGTGCCAGTAGTACGATAGGACAGCTTAATTCACCCCTCCACTTT
>TRBD2|-|TRBV29-1|TRBJ2-3
CSVDSRGDRTDTQYF
TGCAGCGTTGATTCGCGGGGGGACCGCACAGATACGCAGTATTTT
>-|-|TRBV6-5|TRBJ2-7
CASSSSGLNEIGQYF
TGTGCCAGCAGTTCGAGCGGGCTGAATGAAATCGGGCAGTACTTC
>TRBD1|once|TRBV18|TRBJ1-4
CASSPRQGGEKLFF
TGTGCCAGCTCACCGCGGCAGGGGGGTGAAAAACTGTTTTTT
>TRBD2|-|TRBV18|TRBJ2-2
CASSPAGLAGGAGELFF
TGTGCCAGCTCACCTGCAGGACTAGCGGGAGGTGCCGGGGAGCTGTTTTTT
>-|-|TRBV5-5|TRBJ1-2
CASSLVAFTGAGYGYTF
TGTGCCAGCAGCTTGGTAGCCTTTACGGGGGCCGGCTATGGCTACACCTTC
>-|-|TRBV6-5|TRBJ1-2
CASSYSRHGYGYTF
TGTGCCAGCAGTTACTCGAGACACGGCTATGGCTACACCTTC
>-|-|TRBV6-5|TRBJ1-2
CASSATPYGYTF
TGTGCCAGCAGCGCTACCCCCTATGGCTACACCTTC
>TRBD1|-|TRBV28|TRBJ1-5
CASSLSVLQRGRGLQPQHF
TGTGCCAGCAGTTTATCGGTCTTGCAAAGGGGGAGGGGGCTTCAGCCCCAGCATTTT
>-|-|TRBV6-5|TRBJ2-3
CASSSPTRSADTQYF
TGTGCCAGCAGTTCCCCGACTCGAAGCGCGGATACGCAGTATTTT
>-|-|TRBV10-3|TRBJ1-3
CAIGAQALSGNTIYF
TGTGCCATCGGCGCACAGGCCCTCTCTGGAAACACCATATATTTT
>TRBD1|-|TRBV4-2|TRBJ2-3
CASSQPKGQRTDTQYF
TGTGCCAGCAGCCAACCTAAGGGACAGCGAACAGATACGCAGTATTTT
>-|-|TRBV5-6|TRBJ1-2
CASSSLRGIVYGYTF
TGTGCCAGCAGCTCCTTAAGGGGGATCGTCTATGGCTACACCTTC
>TRBD1|few|TRBV30|TRBJ1-5
CAWSPSDRGRKPQHF
TGTGCCTGGAGCCCCTCCGACAGGGGTCGTAAGCCCCAGCATTTT
>-|-|TRBV5-1|TRBJ2-7
CASSIERSSQRAYEQYF
TGCGCCAGCAGCATAGAAAGATCAAGTCAAAGGGCCTACGAGCAGTACTTC
>-|-|TRBV5-6|TRBJ1-1
CASSLEGYSNTEAFF
TGTGCCAGCAGCTTGGAGGGATACTCGAACACTGAAGCTTTCTTT
>-|once|TRBV9|TRBJ1-2
CASSEQSYGYTF
TGTGCCAGCAGCGAACAGTCCTATGGCTACACCTTC